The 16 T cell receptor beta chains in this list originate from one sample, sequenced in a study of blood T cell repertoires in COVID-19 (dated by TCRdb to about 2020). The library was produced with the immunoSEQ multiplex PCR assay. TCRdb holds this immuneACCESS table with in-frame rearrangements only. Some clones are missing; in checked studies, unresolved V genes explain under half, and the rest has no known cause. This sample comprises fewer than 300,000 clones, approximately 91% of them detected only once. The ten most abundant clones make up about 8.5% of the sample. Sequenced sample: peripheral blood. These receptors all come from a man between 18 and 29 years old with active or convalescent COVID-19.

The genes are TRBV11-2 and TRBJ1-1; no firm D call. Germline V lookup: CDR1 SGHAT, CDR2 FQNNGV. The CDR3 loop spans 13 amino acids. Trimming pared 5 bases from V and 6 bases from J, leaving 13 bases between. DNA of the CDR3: TGTGCCAGCAGCCCCGGGGTTGACCCTGAAGCTTTCTTT. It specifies CASSPGVDPEAFF.

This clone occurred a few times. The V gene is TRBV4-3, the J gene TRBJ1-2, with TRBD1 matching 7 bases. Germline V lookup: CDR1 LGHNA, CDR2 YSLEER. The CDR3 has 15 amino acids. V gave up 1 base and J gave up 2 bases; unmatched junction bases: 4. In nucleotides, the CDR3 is TGCGCCAGCAGCCAAGGAGGGGGCGGGAACTATGGCTACACCTTC. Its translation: CASSQGGGGNYGYTF.

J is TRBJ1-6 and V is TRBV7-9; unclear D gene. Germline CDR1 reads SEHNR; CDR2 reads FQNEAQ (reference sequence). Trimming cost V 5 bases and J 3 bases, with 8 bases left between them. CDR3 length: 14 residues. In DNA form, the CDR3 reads TGTGCCAGCAGCGCCGGGTTCTATAATTCACCCCTCCACTTT. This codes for CASSAGFYNSPLHF.

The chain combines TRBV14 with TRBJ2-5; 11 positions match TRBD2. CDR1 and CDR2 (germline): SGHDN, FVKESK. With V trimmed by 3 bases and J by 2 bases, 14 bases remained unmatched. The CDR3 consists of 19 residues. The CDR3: CASSHLGLAGEGPQETQYF. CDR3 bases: TGTGCCAGCAGCCATCTTGGACTAGCGGGTGAGGGCCCACAAGAGACCCAGTACTTC.

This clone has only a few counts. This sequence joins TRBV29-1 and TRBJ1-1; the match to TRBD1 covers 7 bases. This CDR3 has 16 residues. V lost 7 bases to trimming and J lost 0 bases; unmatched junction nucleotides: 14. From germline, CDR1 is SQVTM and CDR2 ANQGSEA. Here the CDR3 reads CSADRAQGSMNTEAFF. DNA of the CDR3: TGCAGCGCTGACAGGGCGCAGGGGTCTATGAACACTGAAGCTTTCTTT.

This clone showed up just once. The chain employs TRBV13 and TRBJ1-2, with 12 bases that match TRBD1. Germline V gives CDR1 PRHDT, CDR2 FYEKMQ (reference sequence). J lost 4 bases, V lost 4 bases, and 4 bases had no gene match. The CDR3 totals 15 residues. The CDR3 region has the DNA TGTGCCAGCAGCTCCGGGACAGGGGGCTTCTATGGCTACACCTTC. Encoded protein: CASSSGTGGFYGYTF.

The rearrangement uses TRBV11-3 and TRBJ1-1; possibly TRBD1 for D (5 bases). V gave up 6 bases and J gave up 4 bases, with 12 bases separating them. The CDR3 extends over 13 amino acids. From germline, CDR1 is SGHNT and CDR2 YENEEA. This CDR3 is CASSTYGGTEAFF. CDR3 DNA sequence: TGTGCCAGCAGTACCTACGGGGGCACTGAAGCTTTCTTT.

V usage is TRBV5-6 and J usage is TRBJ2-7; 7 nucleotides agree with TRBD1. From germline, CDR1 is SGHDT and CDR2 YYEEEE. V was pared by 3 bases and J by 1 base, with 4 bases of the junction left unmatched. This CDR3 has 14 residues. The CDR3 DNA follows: TGTGCCAGCAGCTCTCGGACAGGATCCTACGAGCAGTACTTC. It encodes CASSSRTGSYEQYF.

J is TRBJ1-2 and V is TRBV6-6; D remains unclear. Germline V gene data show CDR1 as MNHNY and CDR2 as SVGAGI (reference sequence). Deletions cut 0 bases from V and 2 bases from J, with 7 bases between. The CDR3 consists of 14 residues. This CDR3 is CASSYSGENYGYTF. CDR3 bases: TGTGCCAGCAGTTACTCGGGAGAGAACTATGGCTACACCTTC.

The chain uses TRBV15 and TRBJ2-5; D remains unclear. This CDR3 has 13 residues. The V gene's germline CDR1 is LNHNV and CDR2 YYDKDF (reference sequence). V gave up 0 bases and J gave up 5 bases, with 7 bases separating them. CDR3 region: CATSRDRPETQYF. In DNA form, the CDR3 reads TGTGCCACCAGCAGAGATCGTCCGGAGACCCAGTACTTC.

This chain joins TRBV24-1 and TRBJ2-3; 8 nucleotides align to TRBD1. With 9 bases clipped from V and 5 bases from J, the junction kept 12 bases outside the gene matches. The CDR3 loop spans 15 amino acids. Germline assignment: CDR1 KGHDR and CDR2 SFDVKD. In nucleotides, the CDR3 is TGTGCCACCTCGGAGGGCTCCAGGGGGCTAGATACGCAGTATTTT. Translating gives CATSEGSRGLDTQYF.

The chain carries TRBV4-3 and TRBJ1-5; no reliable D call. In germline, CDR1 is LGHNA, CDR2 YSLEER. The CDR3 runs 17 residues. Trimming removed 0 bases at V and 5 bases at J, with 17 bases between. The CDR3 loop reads CASSQDSDVSGHQPQHF. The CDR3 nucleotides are TGCGCCAGCAGCCAAGATTCCGACGTATCGGGTCATCAGCCCCAGCATTTT.

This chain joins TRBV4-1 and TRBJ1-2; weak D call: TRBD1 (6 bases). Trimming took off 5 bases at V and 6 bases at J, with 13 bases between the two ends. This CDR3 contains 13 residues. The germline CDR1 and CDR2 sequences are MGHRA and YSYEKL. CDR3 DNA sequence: TGCGCCAGCAGCAGCCGGGACATCGATGGCTACACCTTC. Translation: CASSSRDIDGYTF.

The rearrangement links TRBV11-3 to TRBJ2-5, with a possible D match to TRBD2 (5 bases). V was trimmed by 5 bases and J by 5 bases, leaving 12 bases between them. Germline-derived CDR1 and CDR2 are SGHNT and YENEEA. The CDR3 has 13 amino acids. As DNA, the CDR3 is TGTGCCAGCAGCCGGGGTTCGAGGGAGACCCAGTACTTC. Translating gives CASSRGSRETQYF.

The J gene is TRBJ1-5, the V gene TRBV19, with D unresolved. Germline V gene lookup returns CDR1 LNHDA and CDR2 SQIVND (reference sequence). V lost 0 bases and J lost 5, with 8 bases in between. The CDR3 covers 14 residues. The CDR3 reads CASSIDLVYQPQHF. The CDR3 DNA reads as TGTGCCAGTAGTATAGATCTTGTTTATCAGCCCCAGCATTTT.

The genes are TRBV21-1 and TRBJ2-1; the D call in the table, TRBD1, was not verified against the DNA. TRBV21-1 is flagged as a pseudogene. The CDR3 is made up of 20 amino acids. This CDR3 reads CASPKSQQGALLSSYNEQFF. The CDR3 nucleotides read TGTGCCAGCCCGAAGAGCCAACAGGGGGCGCTTCTCAGCTCCTACAATGAGCAGTTCTTC.